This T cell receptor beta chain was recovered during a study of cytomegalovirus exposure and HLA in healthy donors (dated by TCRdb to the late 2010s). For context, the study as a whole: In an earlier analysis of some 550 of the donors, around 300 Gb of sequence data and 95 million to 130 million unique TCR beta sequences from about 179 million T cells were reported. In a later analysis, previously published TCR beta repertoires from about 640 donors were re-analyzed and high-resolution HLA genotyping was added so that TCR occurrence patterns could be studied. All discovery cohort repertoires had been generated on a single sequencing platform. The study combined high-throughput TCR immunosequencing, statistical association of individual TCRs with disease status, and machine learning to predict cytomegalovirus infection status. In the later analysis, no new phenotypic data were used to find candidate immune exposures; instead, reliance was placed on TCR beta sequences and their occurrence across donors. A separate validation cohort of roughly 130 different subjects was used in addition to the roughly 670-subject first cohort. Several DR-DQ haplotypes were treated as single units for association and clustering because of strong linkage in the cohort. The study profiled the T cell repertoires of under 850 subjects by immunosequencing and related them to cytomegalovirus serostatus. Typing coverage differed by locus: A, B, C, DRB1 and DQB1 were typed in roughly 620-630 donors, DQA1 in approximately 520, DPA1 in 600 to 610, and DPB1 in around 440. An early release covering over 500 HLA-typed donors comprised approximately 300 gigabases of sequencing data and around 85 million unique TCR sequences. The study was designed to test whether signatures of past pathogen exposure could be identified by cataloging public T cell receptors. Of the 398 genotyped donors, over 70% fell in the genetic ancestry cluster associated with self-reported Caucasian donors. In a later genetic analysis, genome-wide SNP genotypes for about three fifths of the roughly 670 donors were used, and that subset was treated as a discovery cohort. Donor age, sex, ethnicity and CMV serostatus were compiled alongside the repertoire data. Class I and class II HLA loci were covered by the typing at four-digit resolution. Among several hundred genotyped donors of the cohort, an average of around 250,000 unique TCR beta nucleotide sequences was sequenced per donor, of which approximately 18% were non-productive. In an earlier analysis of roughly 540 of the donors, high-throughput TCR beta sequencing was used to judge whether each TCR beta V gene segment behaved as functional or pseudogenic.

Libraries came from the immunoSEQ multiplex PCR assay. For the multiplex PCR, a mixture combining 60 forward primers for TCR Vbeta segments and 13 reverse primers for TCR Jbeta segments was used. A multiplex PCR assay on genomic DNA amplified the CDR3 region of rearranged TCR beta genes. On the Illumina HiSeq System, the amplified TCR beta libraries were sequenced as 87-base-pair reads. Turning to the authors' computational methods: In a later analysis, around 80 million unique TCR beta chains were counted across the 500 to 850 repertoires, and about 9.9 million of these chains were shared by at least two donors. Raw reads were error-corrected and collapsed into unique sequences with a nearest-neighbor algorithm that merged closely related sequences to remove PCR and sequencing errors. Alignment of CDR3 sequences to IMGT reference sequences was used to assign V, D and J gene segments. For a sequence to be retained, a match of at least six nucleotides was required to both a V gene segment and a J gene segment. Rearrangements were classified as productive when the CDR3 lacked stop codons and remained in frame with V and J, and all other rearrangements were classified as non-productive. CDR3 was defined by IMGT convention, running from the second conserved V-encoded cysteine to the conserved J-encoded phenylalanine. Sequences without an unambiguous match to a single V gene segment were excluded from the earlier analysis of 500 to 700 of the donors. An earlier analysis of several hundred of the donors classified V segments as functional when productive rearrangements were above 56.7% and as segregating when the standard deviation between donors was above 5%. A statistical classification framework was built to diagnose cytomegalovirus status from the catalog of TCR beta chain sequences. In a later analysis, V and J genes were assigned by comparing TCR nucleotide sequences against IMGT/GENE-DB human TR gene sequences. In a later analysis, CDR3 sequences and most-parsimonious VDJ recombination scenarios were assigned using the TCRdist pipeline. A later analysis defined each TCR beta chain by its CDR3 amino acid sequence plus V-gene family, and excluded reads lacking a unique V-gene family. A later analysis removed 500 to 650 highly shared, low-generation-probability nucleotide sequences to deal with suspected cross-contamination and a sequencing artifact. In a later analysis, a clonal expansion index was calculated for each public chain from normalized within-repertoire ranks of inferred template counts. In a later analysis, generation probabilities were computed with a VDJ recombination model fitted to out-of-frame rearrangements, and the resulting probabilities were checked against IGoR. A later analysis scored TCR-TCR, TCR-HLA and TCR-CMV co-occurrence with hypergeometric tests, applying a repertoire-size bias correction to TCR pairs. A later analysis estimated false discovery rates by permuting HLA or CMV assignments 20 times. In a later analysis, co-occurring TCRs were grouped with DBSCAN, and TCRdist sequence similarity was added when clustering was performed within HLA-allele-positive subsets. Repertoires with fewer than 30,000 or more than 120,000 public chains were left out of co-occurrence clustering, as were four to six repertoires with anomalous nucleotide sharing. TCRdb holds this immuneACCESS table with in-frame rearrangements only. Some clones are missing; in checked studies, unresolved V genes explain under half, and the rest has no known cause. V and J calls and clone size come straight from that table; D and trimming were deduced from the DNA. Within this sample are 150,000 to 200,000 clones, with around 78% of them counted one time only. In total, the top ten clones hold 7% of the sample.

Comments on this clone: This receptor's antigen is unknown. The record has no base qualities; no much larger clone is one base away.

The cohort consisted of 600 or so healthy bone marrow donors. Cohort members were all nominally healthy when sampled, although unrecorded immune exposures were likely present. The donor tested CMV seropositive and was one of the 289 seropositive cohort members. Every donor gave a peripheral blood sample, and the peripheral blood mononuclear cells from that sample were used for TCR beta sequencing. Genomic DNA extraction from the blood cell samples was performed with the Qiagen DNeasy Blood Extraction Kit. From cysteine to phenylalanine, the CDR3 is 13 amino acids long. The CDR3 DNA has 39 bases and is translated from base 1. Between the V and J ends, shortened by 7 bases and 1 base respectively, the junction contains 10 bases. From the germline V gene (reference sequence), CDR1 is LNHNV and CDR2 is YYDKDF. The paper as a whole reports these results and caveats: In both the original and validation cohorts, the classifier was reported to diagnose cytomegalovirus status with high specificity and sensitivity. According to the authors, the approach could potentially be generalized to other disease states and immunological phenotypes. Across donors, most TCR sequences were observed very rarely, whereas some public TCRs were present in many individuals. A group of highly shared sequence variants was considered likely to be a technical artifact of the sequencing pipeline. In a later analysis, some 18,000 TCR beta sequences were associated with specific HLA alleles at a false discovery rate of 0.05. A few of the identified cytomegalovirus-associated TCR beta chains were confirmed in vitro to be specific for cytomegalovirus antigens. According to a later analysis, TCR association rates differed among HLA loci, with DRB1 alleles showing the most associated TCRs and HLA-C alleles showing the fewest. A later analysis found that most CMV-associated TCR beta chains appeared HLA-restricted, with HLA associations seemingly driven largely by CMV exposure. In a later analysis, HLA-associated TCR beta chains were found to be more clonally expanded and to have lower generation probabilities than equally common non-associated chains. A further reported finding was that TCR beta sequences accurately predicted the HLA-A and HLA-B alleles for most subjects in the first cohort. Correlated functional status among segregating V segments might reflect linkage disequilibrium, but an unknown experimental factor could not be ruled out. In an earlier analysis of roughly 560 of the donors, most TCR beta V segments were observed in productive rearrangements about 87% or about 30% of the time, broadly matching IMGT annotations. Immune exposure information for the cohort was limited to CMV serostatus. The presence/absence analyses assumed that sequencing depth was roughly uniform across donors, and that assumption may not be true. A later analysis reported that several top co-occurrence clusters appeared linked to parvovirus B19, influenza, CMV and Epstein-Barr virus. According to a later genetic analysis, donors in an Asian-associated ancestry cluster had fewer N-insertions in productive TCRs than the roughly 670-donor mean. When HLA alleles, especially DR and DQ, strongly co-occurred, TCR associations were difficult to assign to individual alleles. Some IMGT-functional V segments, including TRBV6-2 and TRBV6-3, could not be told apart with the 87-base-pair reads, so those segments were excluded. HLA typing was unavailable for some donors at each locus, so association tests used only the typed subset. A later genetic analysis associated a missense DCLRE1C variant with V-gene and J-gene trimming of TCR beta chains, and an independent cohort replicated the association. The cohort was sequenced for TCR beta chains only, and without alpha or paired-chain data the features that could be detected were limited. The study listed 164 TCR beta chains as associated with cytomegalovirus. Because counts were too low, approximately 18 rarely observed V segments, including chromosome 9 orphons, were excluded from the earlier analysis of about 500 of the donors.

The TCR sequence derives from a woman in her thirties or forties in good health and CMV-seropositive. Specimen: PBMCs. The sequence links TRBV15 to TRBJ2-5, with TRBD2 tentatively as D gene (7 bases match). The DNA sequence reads TGTGCCACCACCCGGGGGGCCCAAGAGACCCAGTACTTC. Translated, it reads CATTRGAQETQYF. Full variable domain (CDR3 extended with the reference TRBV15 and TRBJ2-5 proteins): DAMVIQNPRYQVTQFGKPVTLSCSQTLNHNVMYWYQQKSSQAPKLLFHYYDKDFNNEADTPDNFQSRRPNTSFCFLDIRSPGLGDTAMYLCATTRGAQETQYFGPGTRLLVL.